These 20 T cell receptor beta chains were all obtained from the same sample, sequenced in a study of OX40 agonist ivuxolimab in advanced cancers. TCRdb's copy holds only in-frame clones and misses some; the assay was immunoSEQ multiplex PCR. The sample contains 78,000 or so clones, around 83% of which appear only once. Specimen: CD4+ or CD8+ T cells sorted from blood, collected in a trial of the OX40 agonist ivuxolimab. The receptors were sampled from an adult with an advanced solid tumor such as melanoma, head and neck, liver or kidney cancer.

This clone has a handful of counts. The chain uses TRBV7-6 and TRBJ2-1; D is perhaps TRBD1 (6 bases). Germline V gene sequence: CDR1 SGHVS, CDR2 FNYEAQ. The CDR3 is made up of 15 amino acids. V shed 1 base and J shed 9 bases, with 16 bases lying between them. The CDR3 nucleotides are TGTGCCAGCAGCTTAGTTGCTTCAGGGGTAGGTGAGCAGTTCTTC. It is translated as CASSLVASGVGEQFF.

This chain connects TRBV6-5 to TRBJ2-5; D might be TRBD1 (6 bases). The CDR3 spans 14 residues. The V gene lost 7 bases and the J gene lost 1 base, with 13 bases spanning the gap. Germline V gene data show CDR1 as MNHEY and CDR2 as SVGAGI. CDR3 bases: TGTGCCAGCACCTCAACAGGGCGCCAAGAGACCCAGTACTTC. This translates into CASTSTGRQETQYF.

This clone was counted once. The rearrangement joins TRBV19 to TRBJ2-7, with 11 bases matching TRBD2. The V gene's germline CDR1 is LNHDA and CDR2 SQIVND (reference sequence). CDR3 length: 16 residues. V lost 3 bases to trimming and J lost 7 bases; unmatched junction nucleotides: 11. The CDR3 is CASSMYMSTSGREQYF. DNA for the CDR3: TGTGCCAGTAGTATGTACATGAGCACTAGCGGGAGAGAGCAGTACTTC.

This chain uses TRBV9 with TRBJ1-5, with 11 nucleotides matching TRBD1. This CDR3 region has 14 residues. Per germline, CDR1 SGDLS and CDR2 YYNGEE. V lost 4 bases, J lost 5 bases, and 2 bases stayed unmatched. CDR3 region: CASSQGQGDQPQHF. The CDR3 nucleotides read TGTGCCAGCAGCCAGGGACAGGGGGATCAGCCCCAGCATTTT.

This chain joins TRBV18 and TRBJ1-2, with 7 positions matching TRBD1. The V and J ends lost 2 bases and 6 bases, in that order; junction bases with no gene match: 3. Germline V gene data show CDR1 as KGHSH and CDR2 as LQKENI. The CDR3 is 13 residues long. CDR3 residues: CASSPEGADGYTF. In DNA form, the CDR3 reads TGTGCCAGCTCACCAGAGGGGGCCGATGGCTACACCTTC.

This chain connects TRBV5-6 to TRBJ1-1; no clear D. Germline CDR1 is SGHDT and CDR2 is YYEEEE. This CDR3 has 14 amino acids. Trimming shortened V by 3 bases and J by 4 bases, and 13 bases separated the two germline ends. The CDR3 DNA sequence: TGTGCCAGCAGCTACACCATTCGAAGCACTGAAGCTTTCTTT. It specifies CASSYTIRSTEAFF.

This clone was found a few times. CDR3: CSVAPNTEAFF. The CDR3 nucleotides read TGCAGCGTTGCTCCCAACACTGAAGCTTTCTTT. This chain joins TRBV29-1 and TRBJ1-1, with D uncertain. Trimming cost V 4 bases and J 2 bases, with 5 bases left between them. The CDR3 sequence is 11 residues long. In germline, CDR1 is SQVTM, CDR2 ANQGSEA. Looking up the rest from reference TRBV29-1 and TRBJ1-1 gives the full variable domain: SAVISQKPSRDICQRGTSLTIQCQVDSQVTMMFWYRQQPGQSLTLIATANQGSEATYESGFVIDKFPISRPNLTFSTLTVSNMSPEDSSIYLCSVAPNTEAFFGQGTRLTVV.

The chain uses TRBV5-1 and TRBJ2-7; D is possibly TRBD2 (6 bases). This CDR3 spans 10 amino acids. Germline V gene data show CDR1 as SGHRS and CDR2 as YFSETQ. The germline V and J ends were trimmed by 4 bases and 7 bases, with 6 bases remaining between them. CDR3 region: CASSGGEQYF. In DNA form, the CDR3 reads TGCGCCAGCAGCGGAGGGGAGCAGTACTTC.

This clone was picked up one time. This chain connects TRBV28 to TRBJ1-2; D remains ambiguous. V lost 5 bases and J 4 bases, leaving 11 bases between the germline ends. This CDR3 is 13 amino acids long. The germline V gene has CDR1 MDHEN and CDR2 SYDVKM. This chain's CDR3 is CASSEWLGYGYTF. CDR3 sequence (DNA): TGTGCCAGCAGTGAGTGGTTGGGCTATGGCTACACCTTC.

This chain joins TRBV7-9 and TRBJ2-7; perhaps TRBD2 as D (5 bases). V was cut by 1 base and J by 6 bases, with 10 bases left in between. There are 13 residues in the CDR3. Germline V lookup: CDR1 SEHNR, CDR2 FQNEAQ (reference sequence). Here the CDR3 reads CASSLVSGVEQYF. The CDR3 DNA sequence: TGTGCCAGCAGCTTAGTATCCGGGGTCGAGCAGTACTTC.

This chain connects TRBV6-5 to TRBJ2-1; TRBD2 agrees at 8 bases. This CDR3 region has 12 residues. V dropped 4 bases and J dropped 13; count of bases not matched to a gene: 6. Germline loops: CDR1 MNHEY, CDR2 SVGAGI. CDR3 region: CASSSGGWFQFF. As DNA, the CDR3 is TGTGCCAGCAGTTCGGGAGGGTGGTTCCAGTTCTTC.

The chain joins TRBV10-2 to TRBJ2-7; TRBD2 agrees at 7 bases. V was pared by 3 bases and J by 2 bases, with 7 bases of the junction left unmatched. CDR1 WSHSY and CDR2 SAAADI come from the germline V gene. This CDR3 contains 15 residues. The CDR3 DNA reads as TGCGCCAGCAGTGACTACGGGAGGACAACCTACGAGCAGTACTTC. It yields the protein CASSDYGRTTYEQYF.

The chain uses TRBV19 and TRBJ2-1, with D possibly being TRBD2 (5 bases). The CDR3 runs 15 residues. V lost 1 base and J lost 5, with 12 bases in between. Germline V lookup: CDR1 LNHDA, CDR2 SQIVND (reference sequence). Here the CDR3 DNA reads TGTGCCAGTAGTATAGGGGGAGCATTTGACAATGAGCAGTTCTTC. This encodes CASSIGGAFDNEQFF.

The genes are TRBV6-5 and TRBJ1-2; 8 bases agree with TRBD1. Unmatched junction bases numbered 10, after V lost 6 bases and J lost 4 bases. Germline lookup yields CDR1 MNHEY and CDR2 SVGAGI. The CDR3 covers 15 residues. CDR3 residues: CASSETTGGSYGYTF. The CDR3 nucleotides read TGTGCCAGCAGCGAGACTACAGGGGGAAGCTATGGCTACACCTTC.

The CDR3 here is CASSGPFPGRVEVRTDTQYF. The CDR3 DNA is TGTGCCAGCAGTGGGCCATTCCCCGGACGGGTTGAAGTCCGGACAGATACGCAGTATTTT. The rearrangement joins TRBV6-1 to TRBJ2-3; no clear D. Per germline, CDR1 MNHNS and CDR2 SASEGT. Deletions cut 4 bases from V and 3 bases from J, with 29 bases between. The CDR3 extends over 20 amino acids.

The chain is built from TRBV28 and TRBJ1-2; 7 bases are shared with TRBD1. Losses at the gene ends were 6 bases for V and 4 bases for J; bases not matched to a gene: 2. Germline V gene lookup returns CDR1 MDHEN and CDR2 SYDVKM. This CDR3 is 12 amino acids long. The CDR3 bases are TGTGCCAGCAGAGGGACAGCCTATGGCTACACCTTC. This encodes CASRGTAYGYTF.

This clone was observed once. The rearrangement joins TRBV5-1 to TRBJ1-4; weak D call: TRBD1 (5 bases). The length of the CDR3 is 15 residues. Germline assignment: CDR1 SGHRS and CDR2 YFSETQ. Trimming took off 0 bases at V and 4 bases at J, with 10 bases between the two ends. The CDR3 region has the DNA TGCGCCAGCAGCTTGGAGGGACGGAATAATGAAAAACTGTTTTTT. It is translated as CASSLEGRNNEKLFF.

The gene calls are TRBV5-5 and TRBJ1-1; a possible D gene is TRBD1 (6 bases). CDR1 and CDR2 (germline): SGHKS, YYEKEE (reference sequence). The CDR3 is 16 amino acids. V lost 0 bases, J lost 0 bases, and 12 bases lay in between. The CDR3 here is CASSLGPGAVNTEAFF. The CDR3 DNA reads TGTGCCAGCAGCTTGGGGCCAGGGGCCGTGAACACTGAAGCTTTCTTT.

The rearrangement uses TRBV11-1 and TRBJ2-5; D is undetermined. With 4 bases removed from V and 6 bases from J, the gap between germline ends came to 9 bases. The CDR3 consists of 12 residues. CDR1 and CDR2 (germline): SGHAT, FQDESV (reference sequence). The CDR3 sequence is CASSSSRQTQYF. DNA for the CDR3: TGTGCCAGCAGCTCCAGTAGGCAGACCCAGTACTTC.

This clone was detected only once. V is TRBV2 and J is TRBJ2-7; D might be TRBD2 (6 bases). CDR1 and CDR2 (germline): SNHLY, FYNNEI. V was shortened by 6 bases and J by 2 bases, with 26 bases between the two germline ends. This CDR3 has 18 amino acids. The CDR3, as DNA: TGTGCCAGCAGATACAGAACGGGCGGGACGGCGGTAACCTACGAGCAGTACTTC. Its translation: CASRYRTGGTAVTYEQYF.